This record concerns one T cell receptor beta chain sequence. The antigen is not known. This record belongs to a study of post-analysis software for immune sequencing data. Background on the study: Several disease courses (relapsing-remitting, secondary progressive and progressive-relapsing) of multiple sclerosis were included.

Findings of the study overall: Higher frequency in patients than in controls was seen for roughly five TRBV segments, with TRBV5-6, TRBV5-1 and TRBV20-1 among them. The study found significantly lower normalized Chao1 diversity in multiple sclerosis patients than in controls.

Prepared TCR beta cDNA libraries contained unique molecular identifiers. In TCRdb, the PCR reads were re-called with MiXCR into one record per CDR3 protein. The data show 800,000 to 950,000 distinct CDR3 sequences, about 57% seen once. Germline loops: CDR1 SQVTM, CDR2 ANQGSEA. V shed 1 base, J shed 4 bases, and the junction held 11 bases outside the gene matches. The CDR3 extends over 16 amino acids. Specimen: blood. The sequence was obtained from a girl aged 5-17 years with multiple sclerosis. This chain uses TRBV29-1 with TRBJ2-3; 7 nucleotides match TRBD2. The chain's CDR3 is CSVEGSDLGGADTQYF. The CDR3 region has the DNA TGCAGCGTTGAAGGTTCGGACTTGGGAGGGGCAGATACGCAGTATTTT.